The 21 T cell receptor beta chains reported below all come from one sample, sequenced in a study of T cells in Graves' hyperthyroidism and ophthalmopathy. It was RNA transcripts that yielded the amplified TCR beta CDR3 regions. The TCR CDR3 first-round RT-PCR relied on the HTBI primer set. From the multiplex PCR reads, TCRdb called clonotypes with MiXCR, one entry per CDR3 protein. In the table there are about 400,000 distinct CDR3 sequences, about 12% of which are singletons. The sample comprised blood. All receptors derive from a woman younger than 30 with Graves' hyperthyroidism.

Many counts were recorded for this clonotype. This sequence joins TRBV28 and TRBJ1-2, with D possibly being TRBD1 (5 bases). This CDR3 is built from 15 residues. CDR1 and CDR2 (germline): MDHEN, SYDVKM. The V end was cut by 6 bases, the J end by 4 bases, with 18 bases between. CDR3 protein: CASSSPGGGSYGYTF. DNA for the CDR3: TGTGCCAGCAGCTCACCCGGGGGGGGGTCCTATGGCTACACCTTC.

This clonotype was recorded a few times. Written as DNA, the CDR3 is TGTGCCAGCAGCACCCCGCGATTTAGCGGGAGGGCGGCCGAGCAGTACTTC. Translating it yields CASSTPRFSGRAAEQYF. This chain links TRBV7-2 with TRBJ2-7; 11 bases are a match to TRBD2. The trim removed 5 bases at V and 6 bases at J, leaving 15 bases unmatched. The CDR3 length is 17 residues. From germline, CDR1 is SGHTA and CDR2 FQGNSA.

This clonotype has a count of ten or more. The rearrangement uses TRBV7-8 and TRBJ1-6; D ambiguous. Trimming stripped 7 bases from V and 10 bases from J, with 14 bases between. The CDR3 runs to 13 residues. Germline-derived CDR1 and CDR2 are SGHVS and FQNEAQ. CDR3: CASKGDGSSPLHF. CDR3 DNA: TGTGCCAGCAAGGGTGACGGTAGCTCACCCCTCCACTTT.

V and J are TRBV30 and TRBJ2-6; D is unresolved. Between the trimmed V and J ends, which lost 0 bases and 0 bases, there was a span of 15 bases. The germline CDR1 and CDR2 sequences are GTSNPN and SVGIG (reference sequence). This CDR3 has 18 residues. CDR3 bases: TGTGCCTGGAGTGTACAACGGACCCCAAGCTCTGGGGCCAACGTCCTGACTTTC. It translates to CAWSVQRTPSSGANVLTF.

This clonotype was counted at least ten times. The J gene is TRBJ2-6, the V gene TRBV7-9, with 8 bases fitting TRBD1. This CDR3 contains 15 residues. Germline V gene sequence: CDR1 SEHNR, CDR2 FQNEAQ (reference sequence). Trimming took 5 bases from V and 4 from J; bases not matched to a gene: 4. CDR3 loop: CASSANRGGANVLTF. The CDR3 DNA reads TGTGCCAGCAGCGCCAACAGGGGGGGGGCCAACGTCCTGACTTTC.

This clonotype has at least ten counts. The chain carries TRBV6-1 and TRBJ2-1; D perhaps matches TRBD1 (5 bases). The CDR3 is 16 amino acids. The V gene lost 6 bases and the J gene lost 0 bases, with 15 bases spanning the gap. The germline gives CDR1 MNHNS, CDR2 SASEGT. As DNA, the CDR3 is TGTGCCAGCAGCCCCAGGGTCGGAATCTCCTACAATGAGCAGTTCTTC. It codes for CASSPRVGISYNEQFF.

There are many counts of this clonotype. This rearrangement joins TRBV2 to TRBJ1-5; D unresolved. CDR1 is SNHLY and CDR2 is FYNNEI in the germline V gene. Trimming pared 6 bases from V and 0 bases from J, leaving 12 bases between. The CDR3 runs to 15 residues. The CDR3 DNA follows: TGTGCCAGCAGGGGTTGGGCCGTTAGCAATCAGCCCCAGCATTTT. Translating gives CASRGWAVSNQPQHF.

The rearrangement links TRBV15 to TRBJ1-5, with a possible D match to TRBD1 (5 bases). CDR3 length: 16 amino acids. Germline CDR1 is LNHNV and CDR2 is YYDKDF (reference sequence). Trimming took off 0 bases at V and 4 bases at J, with 13 bases between the two ends. DNA for the CDR3: TGTGCCACCAGCAGAGATCTGCGGGGGGGTAATCAGCCCCAGCATTTT. Its translation is CATSRDLRGGNQPQHF.

At least ten counts were recorded for this clonotype. V usage is TRBV20-1 and J usage is TRBJ1-1; 8 nucleotides align to TRBD1. The CDR3 covers 13 residues. CDR1 and CDR2 from the germline V gene are DFQATT and SNEGSKA (reference sequence). The CDR3 sequence is CSAYRGSNTEAFF. DNA of the CDR3: TGCAGCGCCTACAGGGGGTCGAACACTGAAGCTTTCTTT.

The table lists this clonotype with many counts. The chain recombines TRBV28 with TRBJ1-2; 8 bases line up with TRBD1. There are 15 residues in the CDR3. V lost 6 bases and J lost 4; bases outside the gene matches: 10. The germline V gene has CDR1 MDHEN and CDR2 SYDVKM. DNA of the CDR3: TGTGCCAGCAGCGCCCCAGGGGGCGGCCGCTATGGCTACACCTTC. Encoded protein: CASSAPGGGRYGYTF.

This clonotype has ten or more counts. The rearrangement uses TRBV18 and TRBJ1-2; maybe TRBD1 (6 bases). Germline-derived CDR1 and CDR2 are KGHSH and LQKENI. This CDR3 comprises 14 residues. V lost 6 bases and J 8 bases, leaving 19 bases between the germline ends. This chain's CDR3 is CASSPSQGMMGYTF. The DNA for the CDR3 is TGTGCCAGCTCCCCTAGCCAGGGGATGATGGGCTACACCTTC. The whole variable domain, filled in from reference TRBV18 and TRBJ1-2, reads NAGVMQNPRHLVRRRGQEARLRCSPMKGHSHVYWYRQLPEEGLKFMVYLQKENIIDESGMPKERFSAEFPKEGPSILRIQQVVRGDSAAYFCASSPSQGMMGYTFGSGTRLTVV.

The rearrangement uses TRBV6-2 or TRBV6-3 and TRBJ2-1; TRBD2 matches 7 bases. This CDR3 has 20 amino acids. The germline V gene has CDR1 MNHEY and CDR2 SVGEGT. V shed 4 bases, J shed 3 bases, and the junction held 21 bases outside the gene matches. CDR3: CASSSGLGGASGAYYNEQFF. The CDR3 DNA follows: TGTGCCAGCAGTTCCGGTTTAGGTGGGGCTAGCGGAGCATACTACAATGAGCAGTTCTTC.

This clonotype was picked up many times. The rearrangement uses TRBV20-1 and TRBJ2-4; the match to TRBD2 covers 8 bases. CDR3 length equals 15 residues. The germline CDR1 and CDR2 sequences are DFQATT and SNEGSKA (reference sequence). Trimming at V came to 5 bases and at J to 1 base, leaving 7 bases not matched to a gene. The CDR3 is CSALLRGRAKNIQYF. For the CDR3, the DNA is TGCAGTGCTCTCCTCCGCGGGAGGGCCAAAAACATTCAGTACTTC.

Note on this clonotype: This may stem from a read error, because a much larger clone lies one nucleotide away. The chain uses TRBV6-1 and TRBJ1-2; TRBD1 matches 9 bases. In germline, CDR1 is MNHNS, CDR2 SASEGT. V was clipped by 6 bases and J by 5 bases; unmatched bases: 4. CDR3 length: 13 amino acids. CDR3 protein: CASRATGGYGYTF. In DNA, the CDR3 is TGTGCCAGCAGAGCGACAGGGGGATATGGCTACACCTTC.

The chain combines TRBV7-3 with TRBJ1-1; no definite D call. There are 14 residues in the CDR3. V lost 6 bases and J 4 bases, leaving 15 bases between the germline ends. Germline CDR1 is SGHTA and CDR2 is FQGTGA. The CDR3 DNA reads TGTGCCAGCAGGGAACGCGGGGATTCCACTGAAGCTTTCTTT. Amino acids: CASRERGDSTEAFF.

This clonotype has at least ten counts. The V gene is TRBV28, the J gene TRBJ1-3, with 9 bases fitting TRBD1. CDR1 and CDR2 from the germline V gene are MDHEN and SYDVKM. CDR3 size: 14 residues. V trimming: 7 bases; J trimming: 9 bases; junction bases outside the gene matches: 10. In DNA, the CDR3 is TGTGCCAGCACCTCGGGACAGGGAGTCTTCACCATATATTTT. Protein: CASTSGQGVFTIYF.

The chain employs TRBV7-9 and TRBJ2-3, with TRBD1 as a possible D gene (7 bases). The CDR3 runs 15 residues. V was cut by 7 bases and J by 0 bases, with 14 bases left in between. Germline-derived CDR1 and CDR2 are SEHNR and FQNEAQ (reference sequence). The CDR3 DNA sequence: TGTGCCAGCACCCAGGGGGAGGTTAGCACAGATACGCAGTATTTT. Protein sequence: CASTQGEVSTDTQYF.

Turning to this clonotype: A much larger clone lies a single base off, so this may be a read error. The CDR3 sequence: CASSRNRMSQPQHF. For the CDR3, the DNA is TGTGCCAGCAGCCGGAACAGGATGAGTCAGCCCCAGCATTTT. The rearrangement uses TRBV5-6 and TRBJ1-5; D might be TRBD1 (5 bases). The CDR3 loop spans 14 amino acids. The germline V gene encodes CDR1 SGHDT and CDR2 YYEEEE. V was trimmed by 4 bases and J by 6 bases, leaving 14 bases between them.

This clonotype was counted at least ten times. The gene calls are TRBV6-1 and TRBJ1-1; no firm D call. Germline CDR1 MNHNS, CDR2 SASEGT. This CDR3 region has 14 residues. Trimming took 7 bases from V and 4 from J, leaving 16 bases between them. The CDR3, as DNA: TGTGCCAGCACCTCCGGGGAGGGCGGCACTGAAGCTTTCTTT. It codes for CASTSGEGGTEAFF.

There are many counts of this clonotype. This chain uses TRBV12-3 or TRBV12-4 with TRBJ1-5; D gene ambiguous. The V and J ends lost 3 bases and 0 bases respectively, with 12 bases between them. The CDR3 totals 16 residues. This CDR3 reads CASSLIRYDSNQPQHF. DNA for the CDR3: TGTGCCAGCAGTTTGATACGCTACGATAGCAATCAGCCCCAGCATTTT.

Details on this clonotype: A clone one base away is much larger, so this may be a read error. The V and J genes are TRBV18 and TRBJ2-5; possibly TRBD1 or TRBD2 for D (5 bases each). This CDR3 has 15 amino acids. Germline-derived CDR1 and CDR2 are KGHSH and LQKENI. The CDR3, as DNA: TGTGCCAGCTCACCGGGTCCGGGACCGCAAGAGGCCCAGTACTTC. Translated: CASSPGPGPQEAQYF.